The next 28 T cell receptor beta chains were all read from a single sample in a study of STAT5B mutations in CD4+ large granular lymphocyte leukemia (dated by TCRdb to between 2020 and 2023). The library was built by means of the immunoSEQ multiplex PCR assay. Here the immuneACCESS table is served through TCRdb, limited to in-frame sequences with V and J called. Missing clones are a known gap in these copies; in checked studies unresolved V genes cover under half, and the rest lacks a known reason. For this sample the table gives 30,000 to 40,000 clones, of which 88% were detected only once. The top ten constitute 0.97% of the sample. What was sequenced was CD4+ T cells from blood buffy coats. The receptors come from a human donor in good health.

This chain joins TRBV27 and TRBJ2-7, with D possibly being TRBD1 (5 bases). CDR1 MNHEY and CDR2 SMNVEV come from the germline V gene (reference sequence). V was clipped by 6 bases and J by 2 bases, with 11 bases between them. CDR3 length: 13 residues. The CDR3 spells CASRTRVPYEQYF. In DNA, the CDR3 is TGTGCCAGCAGAACCAGGGTCCCCTACGAGCAGTACTTC.

V is TRBV6-5 and J is TRBJ1-1; no clear D gene. Germline lookup yields CDR1 MNHEY and CDR2 SVGAGI. This CDR3 has 13 amino acids. The ends were cut back, 7 bases at V and 1 base at J, with 10 bases in the middle. CDR3 DNA: TGTGCCAGCAACGTTGCCCCGAACACTGAAGCTTTCTTT. Translation: CASNVAPNTEAFF.

This clone has a single count. This rearrangement joins TRBV29-1 to TRBJ2-7, with a tentative D call TRBD2 (6 bases). The CDR3 loop spans 14 amino acids. V lost 4 bases and J lost 6, with 19 bases in between. Germline values: CDR1 SQVTM, CDR2 ANQGSEA. The CDR3 reads CSVGYGLAGGEQYF. DNA of the CDR3: TGCAGCGTTGGGTACGGGCTAGCCGGGGGCGAGCAGTACTTC.

The rearrangement links TRBV9 to TRBJ2-7; possibly TRBD2 for D (6 bases). The V end lost 3 bases, the J end lost 8 bases, and 18 bases lay between the germline ends. The germline V gene encodes CDR1 SGDLS and CDR2 YYNGEE. The CDR3 has 14 amino acids. The CDR3 DNA sequence: TGTGCCAGCAGCGGTCTCGAGTCGGGAGCCAAGCAGTACTTC. It translates to CASSGLESGAKQYF.

The chain is built from TRBV10-2 and TRBJ2-4; TRBD2 agrees at 7 bases. The J segment lost 6 bases and the V segment lost 5 bases, leaving 4 bases of the junction unmatched. CDR1 WSHSY and CDR2 SAAADI come from the germline V gene. This CDR3 comprises 13 residues. CDR3 in amino acids: CASSTGTINIQYF. The CDR3 DNA sequence: TGCGCCAGCAGTACCGGGACTATAAACATTCAGTACTTC.

This chain connects TRBV18 to TRBJ2-6; D not resolved. Deletions cut 2 bases from V and 17 bases from J, with 10 bases between. This CDR3 region has 11 residues. Germline CDR1 is KGHSH and CDR2 is LQKENI. CDR3 nucleotides: TGTGCCAGCTCACCATTGGGCCTCTTGACTTTC. It is translated as CASSPLGLLTF.

The chain uses TRBV6-6 and TRBJ2-2; no definite D call. This CDR3 is 14 amino acids long. Germline assignment: CDR1 MNHNY and CDR2 SVGAGI (reference sequence). V was pared by 7 bases and J by 5 bases, with 14 bases between. CDR3 sequence reads: CASTQDVQTGELFF. In DNA, the CDR3 is TGTGCCAGCACCCAAGATGTCCAGACCGGGGAGCTGTTTTTT.

The genes are TRBV7-9 and TRBJ2-3, with TRBD2 as a possible D gene (5 bases). The CDR3 is made up of 14 amino acids. Germline V gives CDR1 SEHNR, CDR2 FQNEAQ (reference sequence). Trimming left V 2 bases short and J 6 bases short, with 12 bases between. The CDR3 nucleotides read TGTGCCAGCAGCTTATCTGCGGGTAAGGATACGCAGTATTTT. Protein: CASSLSAGKDTQYF.

The sample holds one count of this clone. V gene TRBV29-1 combines with J gene TRBJ2-1, with D possibly TRBD2 on 5 matching bases. Trimming removed 7 bases from V and 9 bases from J, with 13 bases in between. CDR1 is SQVTM and CDR2 is ANQGSEA in the germline V gene. This CDR3 spans 11 amino acids. Here the CDR3 reads CSDEKRVEQFF. CDR3 in DNA: TGCAGCGACGAAAAGAGGGTTGAGCAGTTCTTC.

This chain connects TRBV4-1 to TRBJ1-4; no reliable D call. The CDR3 extends over 14 amino acids. CDR1 is MGHRA and CDR2 is YSYEKL in the germline V gene. With 3 bases removed from V and 7 bases from J, the gap between germline ends came to 12 bases. This chain's CDR3 is CASSQGRTGEKLFF. The CDR3 coding sequence is TGCGCCAGCAGCCAGGGCCGGACTGGTGAAAAACTGTTTTTT.

This chain connects TRBV6-5 to TRBJ2-5; the D gene is possibly TRBD2 (5 bases). The CDR3 is 13 amino acids. CDR1 is MNHEY and CDR2 is SVGAGI in the germline V gene. Trimming stripped 6 bases from V and 1 base from J, with 9 bases between. CDR3 residues: CASSRTRQETQYF. CDR3 coding DNA: TGTGCCAGCAGCCGGACTCGCCAAGAGACCCAGTACTTC.

This sequence joins TRBV6-6 and TRBJ2-7; a weak D match, TRBD2 (7 bases). The CDR3 sequence is 14 residues long. V lost 6 bases, J lost 7 bases, and 19 bases lay in between. Looked up from germline, CDR1 is MNHNY and CDR2 is SVGAGI (reference sequence). The CDR3 DNA sequence: TGTGCCAGCAGGGGAGTGGGGGGGGCGAGGGAGCAGTACTTC. Residues: CASRGVGGAREQYF.

J is TRBJ2-1 and V is TRBV18; weak D call: TRBD2 (6 bases). CDR3 size: 14 residues. V was clipped by 3 bases and J by 0 bases, with 6 bases between them. Germline lookup yields CDR1 KGHSH and CDR2 LQKENI. As DNA, the CDR3 is TGTGCCAGCTCACCGACTAGCTCCTACAATGAGCAGTTCTTC. Its protein is CASSPTSSYNEQFF.

The V call is TRBV9, the J call TRBJ1-2, with no clear D. Looked up from germline, CDR1 is SGDLS and CDR2 is YYNGEE. With 0 bases removed from V and 4 bases from J, the gap between germline ends came to 10 bases. The CDR3 covers 14 residues. CDR3 residues: CASSVGPDIYGYTF. DNA of the CDR3: TGTGCCAGCAGCGTAGGGCCCGATATCTATGGCTACACCTTC.

J is TRBJ1-2 and V is TRBV6-5; 10 bases fit TRBD1. Germline lookup yields CDR1 MNHEY and CDR2 SVGAGI. There are 13 residues in the CDR3. Trimming at V came to 7 bases and at J to 8 bases, leaving 7 bases not matched to a gene. CDR3 region: CASIGTGDRGYTF. The CDR3 DNA follows: TGTGCCAGCATCGGGACAGGGGATCGAGGCTACACCTTC.

The CDR3 DNA reads as TGTGCCATCAGACTGCAGGGGGCAGCGGGAAACACCATATATTTT. Translating it yields CAIRLQGAAGNTIYF. The gene calls are TRBV10-3 and TRBJ1-3; 8 bases align to TRBD1. This CDR3 is 15 amino acids long. The V gene end was trimmed by 6 bases and the J gene end by 4 bases; junction bases not matched to a gene: 8. Looked up from germline, CDR1 is ENHRY and CDR2 is SYGVKD.

This chain connects TRBV9 to TRBJ2-7, with TRBD1 matching 8 bases. The CDR3 runs to 14 residues. Germline V gene lookup returns CDR1 SGDLS and CDR2 YYNGEE. V lost 0 bases to trimming and J lost 5 bases; unmatched junction nucleotides: 4. CDR3 amino acids: CASSVGQGADEQYF. CDR3 nucleotide sequence: TGTGCCAGCAGCGTAGGCCAGGGGGCCGACGAGCAGTACTTC.

V gene TRBV9 combines with J gene TRBJ1-2; perhaps TRBD1 as D (5 bases). Germline V gene sequence: CDR1 SGDLS, CDR2 YYNGEE. Trimming stripped 4 bases from V and 5 bases from J, with 18 bases between. The CDR3 length is 15 residues. The CDR3, as DNA: TGTGCCAGCAGCCCCCCTGGAAGGGGCGCGTATGGCTACACCTTC. Encoded protein: CASSPPGRGAYGYTF.

A single count supports this clone. The V and J genes are TRBV25-1 and TRBJ1-3, with a weak D call TRBD1 (5 bases). The germline V and J ends were trimmed by 7 bases and 9 bases, with 16 bases remaining between them. Germline lookup yields CDR1 MGHDK and CDR2 SYGVNS. This CDR3 is built from 13 residues. The CDR3 coding sequence is TGTGCCAGCACTCCGGGACCCGGGTTCACCATATATTTT. Protein sequence: CASTPGPGFTIYF. Together with reference TRBV25-1 and TRBJ1-3, the CDR3 gives the full variable domain: EADIYQTPRYLVIGTGKKITLECSQTMGHDKMYWYQQDPGMELHLIHYSYGVNSTEKGDLSSESTVSRIRTEHFPLTLESARPSHTSQYLCASTPGPGFTIYFGEGSWLTVV.

The V call is TRBV11-3, the J call TRBJ1-2; D is perhaps TRBD1 (5 bases). The CDR3 is 15 residues long. Trimming removed 5 bases at V and 3 bases at J, with 16 bases between. Germline V gene sequence: CDR1 SGHNT, CDR2 YENEEA. CDR3 in DNA: TGTGCCAGCAGCGGTTTAAGGGGCTCCGACTATGGCTACACCTTC. It encodes CASSGLRGSDYGYTF.

This chain connects TRBV4-1 to TRBJ2-7; the D gene is possibly TRBD2 (6 bases). The CDR3 length is 13 residues. The ends were cut back, 2 bases at V and 4 bases at J, with 9 bases in the middle. Germline V lookup: CDR1 MGHRA, CDR2 YSYEKL. The chain's CDR3 is CASSQQSGYEQYF. The CDR3, as DNA: TGCGCCAGCAGCCAACAGAGCGGGTACGAGCAGTACTTC.

The CDR3 here is CASSDGRAPSTEAFF. CDR3 DNA: TGCGCCAGCAGTGATGGCAGGGCCCCGTCAACTGAAGCTTTCTTT. The chain links TRBV10-1 to TRBJ1-1, with D perhaps TRBD1 (5 bases). Germline assignment: CDR1 WNHNN and CDR2 SYGVQD (reference sequence). This CDR3 has 15 residues. Trimming pared 3 bases from V and 5 bases from J, leaving 16 bases between.

This clone has more than one count but fewer than ten. V and J are TRBV7-3 and TRBJ1-1; D is undetermined. The CDR3 has 13 amino acids. V was pared by 5 bases and J by 2 bases, with 9 bases between. Per the germline V gene, CDR1 is SGHTA and CDR2 is FQGTGA. CDR3 sequence reads: CASSPRANTEAFF. The DNA for the CDR3 is TGTGCCAGCAGCCCAAGAGCTAACACTGAAGCTTTCTTT. Combining the CDR3 with reference TRBV7-3 and TRBJ1-1 gives the whole variable domain GAGVSQTPSNKVTEKGKYVELRCDPISGHTALYWYRQSLGQGPEFLIYFQGTGAADDSGLPNDRFFAVRPEGSVSTLKIQRTERGDSAVYLCASSPRANTEAFFGQGTRLTVV.

The chain has TRBV9 and TRBJ1-1; TRBD1 matches at 9 bases. This CDR3 is built from 15 residues. With V trimmed by 4 bases and J by 1 base, 5 bases remained unmatched. Looked up from germline, CDR1 is SGDLS and CDR2 is YYNGEE. The CDR3 protein is CASSLLGQGNTEAFF. The CDR3 nucleotides read TGTGCCAGCAGCCTCCTGGGACAGGGGAACACTGAAGCTTTCTTT. The complete variable domain, with remaining parts taken from reference TRBV9 and TRBJ1-1, reads DSGVTQTPKHLITATGQRVTLRCSPRSGDLSVYWYQQSLDQGLQFLIQYYNGEERAKGNILERFSAQQFPDLHSELNLSSLELGDSALYFCASSLLGQGNTEAFFGQGTRLTVV.

V is TRBV18 and J is TRBJ2-7, with TRBD2 as a possible D gene (5 bases). CDR1 and CDR2 from the germline V gene are KGHSH and LQKENI. The CDR3 runs to 15 residues. V gave up 4 bases and J gave up 6 bases, with 19 bases separating them. CDR3 amino acids: CASSLSRRVSREQYF. CDR3 nucleotide sequence: TGTGCCAGCTCACTTAGTCGGCGGGTTTCTCGCGAGCAGTACTTC.

The CDR3 protein is CASSIIPSNQPQHF. In DNA form, the CDR3 reads TGTGCCAGTAGTATTATCCCAAGCAATCAGCCCCAGCATTTT. The genes are TRBV19 and TRBJ1-5; D remains unclear. The CDR3 spans 14 residues. CDR1 and CDR2 (germline): LNHDA, SQIVND (reference sequence). Trimming shortened V by 3 bases and J by 1 base, and 7 bases separated the two germline ends.

CDR3 bases: TGTGCCAGCAGCGTAGCTCCAGGGGGGAACCGGGAGACCCAGTACTTC. This encodes CASSVAPGGNRETQYF. The chain has TRBV9 and TRBJ2-5; TRBD1 is a possible D gene (7 bases). The CDR3 totals 16 residues. Trimming pared 0 bases from V and 5 bases from J, leaving 17 bases between. The germline gives CDR1 SGDLS, CDR2 YYNGEE. Full variable domain (remainder filled in from reference TRBV9 and TRBJ2-5): DSGVTQTPKHLITATGQRVTLRCSPRSGDLSVYWYQQSLDQGLQFLIQYYNGEERAKGNILERFSAQQFPDLHSELNLSSLELGDSALYFCASSVAPGGNRETQYFGPGTRLLVL.

This chain uses TRBV4-3 with TRBJ2-1; 9 bases align to TRBD2. The CDR3 loop spans 16 amino acids. Losses at the gene ends were 1 base for V and 7 bases for J; bases not matched to a gene: 8. Germline V lookup: CDR1 LGHNA, CDR2 YSLEER. This chain's CDR3 is CASSQGGGGAENEQFF. CDR3 sequence (DNA): TGCGCCAGCAGCCAAGGCGGCGGGGGGGCCGAGAATGAGCAGTTCTTC.